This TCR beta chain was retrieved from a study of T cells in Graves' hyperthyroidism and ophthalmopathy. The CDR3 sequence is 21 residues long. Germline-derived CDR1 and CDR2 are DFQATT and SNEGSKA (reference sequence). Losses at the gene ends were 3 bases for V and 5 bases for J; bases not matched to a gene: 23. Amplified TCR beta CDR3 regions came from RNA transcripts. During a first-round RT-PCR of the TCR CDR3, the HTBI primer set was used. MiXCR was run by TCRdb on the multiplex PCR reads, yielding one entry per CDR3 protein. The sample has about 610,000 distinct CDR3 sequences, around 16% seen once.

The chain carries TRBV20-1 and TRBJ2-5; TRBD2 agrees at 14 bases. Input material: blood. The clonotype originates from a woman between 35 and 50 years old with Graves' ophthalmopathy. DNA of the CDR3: TGCAGTGCTAGTAGTTTCCCCGTCGGACTAGCGGGAGGACTTCCTTATGAGACCCAGTACTTC. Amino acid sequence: CSASSFPVGLAGGLPYETQYF.